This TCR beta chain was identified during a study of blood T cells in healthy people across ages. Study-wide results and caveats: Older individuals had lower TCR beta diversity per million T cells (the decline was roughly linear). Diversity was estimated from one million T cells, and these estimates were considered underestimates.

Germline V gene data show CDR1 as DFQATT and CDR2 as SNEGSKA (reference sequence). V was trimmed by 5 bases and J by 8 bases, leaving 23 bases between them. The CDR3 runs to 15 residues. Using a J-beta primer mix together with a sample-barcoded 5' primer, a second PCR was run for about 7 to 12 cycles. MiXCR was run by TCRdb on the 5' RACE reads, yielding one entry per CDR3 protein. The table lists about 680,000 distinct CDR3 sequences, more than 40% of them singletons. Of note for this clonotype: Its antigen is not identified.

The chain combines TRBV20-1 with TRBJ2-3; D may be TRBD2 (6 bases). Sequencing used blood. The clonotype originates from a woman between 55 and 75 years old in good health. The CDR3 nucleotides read TGCAGTGCTCCTCCAAGGCGCGGGGCAGGGCGTACGCAGTATTTT. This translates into CSAPPRRGAGRTQYF.